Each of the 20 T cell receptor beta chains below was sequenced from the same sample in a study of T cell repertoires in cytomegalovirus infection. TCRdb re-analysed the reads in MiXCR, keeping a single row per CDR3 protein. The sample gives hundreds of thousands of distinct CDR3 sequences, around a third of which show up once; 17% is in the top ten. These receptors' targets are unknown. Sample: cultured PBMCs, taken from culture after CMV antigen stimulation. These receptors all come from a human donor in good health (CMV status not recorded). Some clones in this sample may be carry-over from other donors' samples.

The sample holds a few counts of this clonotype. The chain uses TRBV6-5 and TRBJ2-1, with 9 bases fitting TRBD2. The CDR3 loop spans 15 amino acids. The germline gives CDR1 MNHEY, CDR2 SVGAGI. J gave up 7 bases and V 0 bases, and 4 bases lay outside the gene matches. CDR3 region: CASSYSAGGRNEQFF. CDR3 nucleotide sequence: TGTGCCAGCAGTTACTCAGCGGGAGGTCGTAATGAGCAGTTCTTC.

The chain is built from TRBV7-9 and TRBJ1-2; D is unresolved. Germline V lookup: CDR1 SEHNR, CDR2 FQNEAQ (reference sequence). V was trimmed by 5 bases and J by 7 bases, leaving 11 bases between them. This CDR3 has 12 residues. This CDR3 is CASSHGGAGYTF. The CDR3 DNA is TGTGCCAGCAGCCATGGAGGCGCTGGCTACACCTTC.

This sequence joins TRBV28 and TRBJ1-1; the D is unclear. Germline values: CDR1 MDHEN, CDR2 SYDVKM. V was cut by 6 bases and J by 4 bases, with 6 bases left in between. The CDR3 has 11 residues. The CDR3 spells CASRLSTEAFF. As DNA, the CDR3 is TGTGCCAGCAGACTTAGCACTGAAGCTTTCTTT.

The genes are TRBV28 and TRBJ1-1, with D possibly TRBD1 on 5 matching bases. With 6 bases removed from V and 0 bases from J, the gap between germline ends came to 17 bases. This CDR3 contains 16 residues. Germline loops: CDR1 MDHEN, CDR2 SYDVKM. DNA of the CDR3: TGTGCCAGCAGGGGGGGGGGGACGGGCCTGAACACTGAAGCTTTCTTT. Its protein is CASRGGGTGLNTEAFF.

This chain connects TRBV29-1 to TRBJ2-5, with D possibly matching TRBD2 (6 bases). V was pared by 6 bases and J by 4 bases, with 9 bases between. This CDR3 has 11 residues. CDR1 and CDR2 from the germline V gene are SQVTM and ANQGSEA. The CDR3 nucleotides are TGCAGCGTCAGCGGGCCAGAGACCCAGTACTTC. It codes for CSVSGPETQYF.

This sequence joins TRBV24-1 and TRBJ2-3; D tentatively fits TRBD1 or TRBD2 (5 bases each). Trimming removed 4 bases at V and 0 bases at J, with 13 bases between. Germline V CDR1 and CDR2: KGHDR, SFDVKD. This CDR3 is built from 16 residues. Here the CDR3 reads CATSDPGTGSTDTQYF. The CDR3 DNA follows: TGTGCCACCAGTGACCCTGGGACGGGCAGCACAGATACGCAGTATTTT.

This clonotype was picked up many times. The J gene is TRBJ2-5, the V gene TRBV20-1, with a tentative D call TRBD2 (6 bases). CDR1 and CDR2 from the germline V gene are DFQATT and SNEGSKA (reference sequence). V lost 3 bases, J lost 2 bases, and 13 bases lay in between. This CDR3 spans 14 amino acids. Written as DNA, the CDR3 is TGCAGTGCTAGCGGTTTCCTAGCGCAAGAGACCCAGTACTTC. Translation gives CSASGFLAQETQYF.

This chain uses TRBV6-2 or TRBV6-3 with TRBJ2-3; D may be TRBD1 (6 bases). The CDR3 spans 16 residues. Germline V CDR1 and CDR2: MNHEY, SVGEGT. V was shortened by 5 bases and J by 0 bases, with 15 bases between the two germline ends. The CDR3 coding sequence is TGTGCCAGCAGTACCCGGACAGACCTTAGCACAGATACGCAGTATTTT. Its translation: CASSTRTDLSTDTQYF.

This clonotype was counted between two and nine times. CDR3 residues: CASSSPGTNIFNEQFF. The CDR3 nucleotides are TGTGCCAGCAGTTCCCCCGGGACTAACATTTTCAATGAGCAGTTCTTC. The V call is TRBV12-3 or TRBV12-4, the J call TRBJ2-1, with 7 bases matching TRBD2. V lost 4 bases, J lost 6 bases, and 12 bases stayed unmatched. The CDR3 has 16 residues.

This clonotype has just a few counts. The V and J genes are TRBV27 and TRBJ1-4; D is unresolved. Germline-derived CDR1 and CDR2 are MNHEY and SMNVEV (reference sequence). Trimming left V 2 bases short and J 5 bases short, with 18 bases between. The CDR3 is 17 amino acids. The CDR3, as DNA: TGTGCCAGCAGTTTAGGATCTCACTGGGCCCGGAATGAAAAACTGTTTTTT. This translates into CASSLGSHWARNEKLFF.

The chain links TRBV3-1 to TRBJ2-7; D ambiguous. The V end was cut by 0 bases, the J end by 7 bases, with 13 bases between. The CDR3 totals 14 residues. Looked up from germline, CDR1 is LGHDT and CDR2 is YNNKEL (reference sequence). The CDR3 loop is CASSQDLGSREQYF. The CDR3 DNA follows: TGTGCCAGCAGCCAAGATCTAGGGTCTCGGGAGCAGTACTTC.

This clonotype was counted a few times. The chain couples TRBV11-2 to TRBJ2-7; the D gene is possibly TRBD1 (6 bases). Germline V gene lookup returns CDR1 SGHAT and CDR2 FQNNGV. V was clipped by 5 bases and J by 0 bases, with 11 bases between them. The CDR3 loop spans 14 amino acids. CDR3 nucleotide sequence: TGTGCCAGCAGCACCTGGACAGCCTCCTACGAGCAGTACTTC. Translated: CASSTWTASYEQYF.

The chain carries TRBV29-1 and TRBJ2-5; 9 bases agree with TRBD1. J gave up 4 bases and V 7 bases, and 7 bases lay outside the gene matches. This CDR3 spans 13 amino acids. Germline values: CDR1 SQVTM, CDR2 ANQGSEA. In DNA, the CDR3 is TGCAGCGGGGGGACAGGGCCAGGAGAGACCCAGTACTTC. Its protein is CSGGTGPGETQYF.

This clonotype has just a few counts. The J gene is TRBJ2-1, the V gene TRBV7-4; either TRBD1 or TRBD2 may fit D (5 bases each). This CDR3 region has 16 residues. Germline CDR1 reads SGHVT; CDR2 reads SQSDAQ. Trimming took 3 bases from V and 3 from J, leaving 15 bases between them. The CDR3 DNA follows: TGTGCCAGCAGCTTTCCCGTCCCGGGACGCTACAATGAGCAGTTCTTC. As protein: CASSFPVPGRYNEQFF. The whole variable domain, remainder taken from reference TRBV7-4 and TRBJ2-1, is GAGVSQSPRYKVAKRGRDVALRCDSISGHVTLYWYRQTLGQGSEVLTYSQSDAQRDKSGRPSGRFSAERPERSVSTLKIQRTEQGDSAVYLCASSFPVPGRYNEQFFGPGTRLTVL.

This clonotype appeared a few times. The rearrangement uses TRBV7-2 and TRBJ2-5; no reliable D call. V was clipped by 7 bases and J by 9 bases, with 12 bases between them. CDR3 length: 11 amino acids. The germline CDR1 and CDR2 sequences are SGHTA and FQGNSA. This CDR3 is CASTYSGPQYF. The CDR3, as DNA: TGTGCCAGCACATACTCTGGCCCCCAGTACTTC.

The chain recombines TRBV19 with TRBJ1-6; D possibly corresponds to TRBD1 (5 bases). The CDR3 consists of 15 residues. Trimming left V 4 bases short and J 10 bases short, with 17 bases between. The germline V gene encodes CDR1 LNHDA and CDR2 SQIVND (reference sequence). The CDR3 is CASSTRGQRKSPLHF. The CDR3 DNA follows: TGTGCCAGTAGTACCCGGGGCCAACGAAAATCACCCCTCCACTTT.

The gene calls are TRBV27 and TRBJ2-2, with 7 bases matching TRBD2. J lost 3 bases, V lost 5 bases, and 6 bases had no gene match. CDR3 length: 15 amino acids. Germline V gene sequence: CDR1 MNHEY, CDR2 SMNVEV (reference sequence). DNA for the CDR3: TGTGCCAGCAGTCGGGGGAGGGCCTACACCGGGGAGCTGTTTTTT. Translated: CASSRGRAYTGELFF.

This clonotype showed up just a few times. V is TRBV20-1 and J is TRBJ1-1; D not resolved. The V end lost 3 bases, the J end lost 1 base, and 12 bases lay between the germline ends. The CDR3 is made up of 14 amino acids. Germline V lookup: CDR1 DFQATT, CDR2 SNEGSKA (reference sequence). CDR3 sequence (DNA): TGCAGTGCTAGTATACGACAAGCGAACACTGAAGCTTTCTTT. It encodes CSASIRQANTEAFF.

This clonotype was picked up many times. Here the CDR3 DNA reads TGTGCCAGCAGCTTATCGGGACTAGCAGGGAATGAGCAGTTCTTC. Amino acids: CASSLSGLAGNEQFF. This chain links TRBV7-3 with TRBJ2-1, with 9 bases aligning to TRBD2. The CDR3 extends over 15 amino acids. The germline CDR1 and CDR2 sequences are SGHTA and FQGTGA. V gave up 2 bases and J gave up 7 bases; unmatched junction bases: 6.

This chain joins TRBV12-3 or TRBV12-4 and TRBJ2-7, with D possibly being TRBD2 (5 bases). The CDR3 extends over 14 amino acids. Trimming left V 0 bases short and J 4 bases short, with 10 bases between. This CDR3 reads CASSLAGRGYEQYV. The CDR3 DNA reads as TGTGCCAGCAGTTTAGCAGGGAGAGGATACGAGCAGTACGTC.